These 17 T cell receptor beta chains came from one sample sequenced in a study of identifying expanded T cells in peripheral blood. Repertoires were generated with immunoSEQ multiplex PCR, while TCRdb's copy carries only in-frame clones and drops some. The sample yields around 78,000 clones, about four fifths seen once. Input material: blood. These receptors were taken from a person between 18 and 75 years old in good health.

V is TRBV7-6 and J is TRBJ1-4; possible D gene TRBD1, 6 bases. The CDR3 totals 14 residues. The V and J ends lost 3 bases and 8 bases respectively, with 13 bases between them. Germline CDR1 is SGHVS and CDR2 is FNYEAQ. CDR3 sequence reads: CASSFQGSGEKLFF. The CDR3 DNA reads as TGTGCCAGCAGCTTCCAGGGGAGCGGCGAAAAACTGTTTTTT.

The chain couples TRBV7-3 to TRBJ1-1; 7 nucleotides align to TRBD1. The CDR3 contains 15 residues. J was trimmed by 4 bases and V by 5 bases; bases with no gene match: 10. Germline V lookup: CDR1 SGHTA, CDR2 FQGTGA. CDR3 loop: CASSPSVAGGTEAFF. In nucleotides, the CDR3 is TGTGCCAGCAGCCCTAGTGTGGCAGGGGGCACTGAAGCTTTCTTT.

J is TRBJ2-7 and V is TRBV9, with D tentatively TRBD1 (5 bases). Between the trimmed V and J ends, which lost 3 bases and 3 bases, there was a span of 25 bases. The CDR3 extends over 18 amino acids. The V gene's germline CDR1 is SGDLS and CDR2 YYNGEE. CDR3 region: CASSGASQGAVSYYEQYF. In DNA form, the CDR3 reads TGTGCCAGCAGCGGGGCGAGCCAGGGCGCCGTAAGCTACTACGAGCAGTACTTC.

The CDR3 reads CSVLSGEAYGYTF. CDR3 coding DNA: TGCAGCGTTTTGTCTGGGGAAGCCTATGGCTACACCTTC. The chain uses TRBV29-1 and TRBJ1-2; D unclear. The germline V gene encodes CDR1 SQVTM and CDR2 ANQGSEA. The CDR3 is 13 amino acids. V was shortened by 5 bases and J by 4 bases, with 14 bases between the two germline ends. The full variable domain, with the rest looked up from reference TRBV29-1 and TRBJ1-2, is SAVISQKPSRDICQRGTSLTIQCQVDSQVTMMFWYRQQPGQSLTLIATANQGSEATYESGFVIDKFPISRPNLTFSTLTVSNMSPEDSSIYLCSVLSGEAYGYTFGSGTRLTVV.

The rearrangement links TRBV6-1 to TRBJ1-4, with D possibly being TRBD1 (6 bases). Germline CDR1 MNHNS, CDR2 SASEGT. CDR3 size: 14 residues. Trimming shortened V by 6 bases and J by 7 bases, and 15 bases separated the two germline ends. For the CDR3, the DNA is TGTGCCAGCAGAGAGCAGGGGATAGGTGAAAAACTGTTTTTT. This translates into CASREQGIGEKLFF.

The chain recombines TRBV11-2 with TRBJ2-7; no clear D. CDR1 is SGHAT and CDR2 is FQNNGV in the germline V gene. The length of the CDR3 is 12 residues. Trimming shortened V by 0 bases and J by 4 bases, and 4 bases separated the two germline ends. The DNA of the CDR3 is TGTGCCAGCAGCTTAGATGGGTACGAGCAGTACTTC. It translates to CASSLDGYEQYF.

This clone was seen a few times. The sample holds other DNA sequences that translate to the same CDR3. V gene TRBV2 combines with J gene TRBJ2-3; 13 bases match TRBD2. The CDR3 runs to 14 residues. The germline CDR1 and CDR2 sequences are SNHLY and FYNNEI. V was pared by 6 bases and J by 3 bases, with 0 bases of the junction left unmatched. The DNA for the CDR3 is TGTGCCAGCAGACTAGCGGGAGGGACAGATACGCAGTATTTT. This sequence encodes CASRLAGGTDTQYF. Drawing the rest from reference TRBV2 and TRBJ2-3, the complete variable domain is EPEVTQTPSHQVTQMGQEVILRCVPISNHLYFYWYRQILGQKVEFLVSFYNNEISEKSEIFDDQFSVERPDGSNFTLKIRSTKLEDSAMYFCASRLAGGTDTQYFGPGTRLTVL.

CDR3 sequence (DNA): TGTGCCAGCAGTGAAGCCAGCTCTGGGGCCAACGTCCTGACTTTC. Residues: CASSEASSGANVLTF. The chain employs TRBV6-4 and TRBJ2-6; D uncertain. V gave up 3 bases and J gave up 0 bases, with 6 bases separating them. The length of the CDR3 is 15 residues. The germline V gene has CDR1 MRHNA and CDR2 SNTAGT.

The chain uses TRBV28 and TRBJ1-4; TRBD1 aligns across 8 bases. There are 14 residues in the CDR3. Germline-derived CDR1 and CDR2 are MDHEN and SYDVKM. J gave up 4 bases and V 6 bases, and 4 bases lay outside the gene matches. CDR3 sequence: CASRPGQVNEKLFF. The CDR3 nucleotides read TGTGCCAGCAGACCGGGACAGGTTAATGAAAAACTGTTTTTT.

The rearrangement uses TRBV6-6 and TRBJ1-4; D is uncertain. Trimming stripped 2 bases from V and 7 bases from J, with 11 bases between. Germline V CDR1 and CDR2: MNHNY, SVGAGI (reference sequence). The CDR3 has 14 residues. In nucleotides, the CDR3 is TGTGCCAGCAGTTACGAGGGCATCGGTGAAAAACTGTTTTTT. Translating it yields CASSYEGIGEKLFF.

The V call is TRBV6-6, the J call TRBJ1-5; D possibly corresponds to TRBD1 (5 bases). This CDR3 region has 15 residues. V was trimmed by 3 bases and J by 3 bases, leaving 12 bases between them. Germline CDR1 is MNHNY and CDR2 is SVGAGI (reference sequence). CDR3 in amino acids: CASSYGGANNQPQHF. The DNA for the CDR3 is TGTGCCAGCAGTTATGGGGGAGCGAACAATCAGCCCCAGCATTTT.

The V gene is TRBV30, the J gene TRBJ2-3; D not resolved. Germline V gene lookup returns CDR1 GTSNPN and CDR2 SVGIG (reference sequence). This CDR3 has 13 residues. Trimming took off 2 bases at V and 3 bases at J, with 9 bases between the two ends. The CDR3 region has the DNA TGTGCCTGGAGTAGGCTCACAACAGATACGCAGTATTTT. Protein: CAWSRLTTDTQYF. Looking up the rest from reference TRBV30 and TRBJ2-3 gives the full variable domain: SQTIHQWPATLVQPVGSPLSLECTVEGTSNPNLYWYRQAAGRGLQLLFYSVGIGQISSEVPQNLSASRPQDRQFILSSKKLLLSDSGFYLCAWSRLTTDTQYFGPGTRLTVL.

CDR3 amino acids: CASSPSTGGLDYGYTF. CDR3 nucleotides: TGCGCCAGCAGCCCCTCGACAGGGGGGCTGGACTATGGCTACACCTTC. J is TRBJ1-2 and V is TRBV5-1; 9 bases match TRBD1. Germline V gives CDR1 SGHRS, CDR2 YFSETQ. The CDR3 is 16 amino acids. Trimming at V came to 4 bases and at J to 3 bases, leaving 10 bases not matched to a gene.

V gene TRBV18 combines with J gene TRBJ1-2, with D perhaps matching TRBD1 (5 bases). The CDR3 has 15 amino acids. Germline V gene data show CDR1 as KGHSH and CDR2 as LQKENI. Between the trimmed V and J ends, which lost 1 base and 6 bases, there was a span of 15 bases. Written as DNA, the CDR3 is TGTGCCAGCTCACCACAGCAGGGTAGCCTCGATGGCTACACCTTC. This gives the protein CASSPQQGSLDGYTF.

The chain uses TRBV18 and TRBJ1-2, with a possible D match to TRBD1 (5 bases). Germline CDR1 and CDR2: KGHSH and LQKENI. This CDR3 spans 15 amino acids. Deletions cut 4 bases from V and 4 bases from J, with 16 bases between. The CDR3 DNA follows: TGTGCCAGCTCACAATACGAGGGGCAGCCCTATGGCTACACCTTC. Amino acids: CASSQYEGQPYGYTF.

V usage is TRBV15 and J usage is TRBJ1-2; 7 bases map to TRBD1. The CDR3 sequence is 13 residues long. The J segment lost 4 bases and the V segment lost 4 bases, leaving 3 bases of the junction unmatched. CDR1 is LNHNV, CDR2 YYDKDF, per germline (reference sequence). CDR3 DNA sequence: TGTGCCACCAGCATCGACAGGGTCTATGGCTACACCTTC. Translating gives CATSIDRVYGYTF.

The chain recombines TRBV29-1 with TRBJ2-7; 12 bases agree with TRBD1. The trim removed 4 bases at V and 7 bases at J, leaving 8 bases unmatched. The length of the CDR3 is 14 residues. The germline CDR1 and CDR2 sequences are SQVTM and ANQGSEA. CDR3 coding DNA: TGCAGCGTTGGGGGGGACAGGGGGCGCAGAGAGCAGTACTTC. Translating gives CSVGGDRGRREQYF.